This TCR beta chain appears in the sequencing data of a study of tumor-infiltrating lymphocytes in localized non-small cell lung cancer. The germline V gene has CDR1 PRHDT and CDR2 FYEKMQ (reference sequence). This CDR3 contains 15 residues. V lost 1 base, J lost 6 bases, and 13 bases lay in between. Assay: immunoSEQ multiplex PCR; the TCRdb copy retains only in-frame clones and omits some. The sample holds approximately 12,000 clones, roughly 67% seen once. Sequencing used lung tumor tissue. This chain uses TRBV13 with TRBJ2-1; D remains ambiguous. The TCR comes from a human donor with non-small cell lung cancer. The CDR3 nucleotides are TGTGCCAGCAGCTTAGCGTTGCGGAGTCTCAATGAGCAGTTCTTC. Translation gives CASSLALRSLNEQFF. The full variable domain, its missing parts supplied by reference TRBV13 and TRBJ2-1, is AAGVIQSPRHLIKEKRETATLKCYPIPRHDTVYWYQQGPGQDPQFLISFYEKMQSDKGSIPDRFSAQQFSDYHSELNMSSLELGDSALYFCASSLALRSLNEQFFGPGTRLTVL.